Presented here are 15 T cell receptor beta chains from one specimen sequenced in a study of CD8 T cells in Susac syndrome (dated by TCRdb to 2018 to 2020). The library was prepared using the immunoSEQ multiplex PCR assay. RNA was extracted with the RNeasy kit and roughly 0.45 to 1 ug was reverse transcribed using random hexamers. TCRdb's own reprocessing of the public reads used fastp at Q25 and MiXCR and kept productive beta chains. Identical CDR3 proteins give one entry, which carries the most common genes and DNA. For this sample the table gives about 140,000 distinct CDR3 sequences, of which roughly 95% were detected only once. More than 0.075% of the sample lies in the top ten. The specimen was CD4+ T cells from PBMCs. The receptors derive from a human donor with Susac syndrome.

The chain employs TRBV3-1 and TRBJ2-5; TRBD2 agrees at 11 bases. J gave up 1 base and V 5 bases, and 3 bases lay outside the gene matches. Germline V gives CDR1 LGHDT, CDR2 YNNKEL (reference sequence). The length of the CDR3 is 15 residues. The CDR3 spells CASSETSGGQETQYF. The DNA for the CDR3 is TGTGCCAGCAGCGAAACTAGCGGGGGCCAAGAGACCCAGTACTTC.

This rearrangement joins TRBV25-1 to TRBJ2-7; unclear D gene. This CDR3 contains 11 residues. Trimming pared 4 bases from V and 4 bases from J, leaving 5 bases between. The germline CDR1 and CDR2 sequences are MGHDK and SYGVNS. CDR3 amino acids: CASSGGYEQYF. In DNA, the CDR3 is TGTGCCAGCAGTGGGGGATACGAGCAGTACTTC.

The V gene is TRBV3-1, the J gene TRBJ2-7, with TRBD2 matching over 7 bases. The CDR3 covers 14 residues. Germline V gene data show CDR1 as LGHDT and CDR2 as YNNKEL (reference sequence). The V segment lost 8 bases and the J segment 2 bases; nucleotides outside the gene matches: 9. DNA for the CDR3: TGTGCCAGCTCCCCGGCGGGAGTTACCTACGAGCAGTACTTC. It is translated as CASSPAGVTYEQYF.

Here the CDR3 reads CASSLLSFNYGYTF. Written as DNA, the CDR3 is TGTGCCAGCAGTTTACTCTCTTTCAACTATGGCTACACCTTC. The chain carries TRBV6-5 and TRBJ1-2; D gene uncertain. This CDR3 is built from 14 residues. The V gene's germline CDR1 is MNHEY and CDR2 SVGAGI. V lost 4 bases and J lost 2, with 11 bases in between.

V usage is TRBV3-1 and J usage is TRBJ2-2, with D hard to call. The V gene's germline CDR1 is LGHDT and CDR2 YNNKEL (reference sequence). Trimming pared 2 bases from V and 7 bases from J, leaving 8 bases between. The CDR3 is 13 amino acids. For the CDR3, the DNA is TGTGCCAGCAGCCAAAGGACGGTCGGGGAGCTGTTTTTT. Encoded protein: CASSQRTVGELFF. Full variable domain (missing parts from reference TRBV3-1 and TRBJ2-2): DTAVSQTPKYLVTQMGNDKSIKCEQNLGHDTMYWYKQDSKKFLKIMFSYNNKELIINETVPNRFSPKSPDKAHLNLHINSLELGDSAVYFCASSQRTVGELFFGEGSRLTVL.

CDR3 amino acids: CASRRQNNEQFF. The CDR3, as DNA: TGTGCCAGCAGACGACAGAACAATGAGCAGTTCTTC. The chain links TRBV3-1 to TRBJ2-1, with a weak D call TRBD1 (5 bases). The germline gives CDR1 LGHDT, CDR2 YNNKEL (reference sequence). V lost 6 bases to trimming and J lost 5 bases, with 8 bases between them. The CDR3 has 12 residues.

The chain recombines TRBV12-3 or TRBV12-4 with TRBJ2-4; TRBD1 is a possible D gene (6 bases). This CDR3 comprises 14 residues. V lost 5 bases to trimming and J lost 5 bases, with 13 bases between them. CDR3 sequence (DNA): TGTGCCAGCAGTGTCAGGGGTGCCCAAAACATTCAGTACTTC. Protein sequence: CASSVRGAQNIQYF.

The chain carries TRBV25-1 and TRBJ2-5; D is undetermined. The germline gives CDR1 MGHDK, CDR2 SYGVNS. The CDR3 length is 13 residues. V lost 8 bases, J lost 1 base, and 11 bases lay in between. CDR3 sequence reads: CASPRQFQETQYF. The CDR3 DNA reads as TGTGCCAGCCCCCGGCAATTCCAAGAGACCCAGTACTTC. The variable domain in full, completed from reference TRBV25-1 and TRBJ2-5, reads EADIYQTPRYLVIGTGKKITLECSQTMGHDKMYWYQQDPGMELHLIHYSYGVNSTEKGDLSSESTVSRIRTEHFPLTLESARPSHTSQYLCASPRQFQETQYFGPGTRLLVL.

The chain recombines TRBV18 with TRBJ1-1; TRBD1 is a possible D gene (5 bases). CDR1 KGHSH and CDR2 LQKENI come from the germline V gene. Trimming cost V 3 bases and J 4 bases, with 9 bases left between them. This CDR3 has 13 residues. CDR3 loop: CASSPQGSTEAFF. The CDR3 DNA reads as TGTGCCAGCTCACCTCAGGGCAGCACTGAAGCTTTCTTT. Variable domain in full (rest from reference TRBV18 and TRBJ1-1): NAGVMQNPRHLVRRRGQEARLRCSPMKGHSHVYWYRQLPEEGLKFMVYLQKENIIDESGMPKERFSAEFPKEGPSILRIQQVVRGDSAAYFCASSPQGSTEAFFGQGTRLTVV.

This rearrangement joins TRBV6-1 to TRBJ2-7, with unresolved D. The CDR3 has 11 amino acids. The V end lost 8 bases, the J end lost 5 bases, and 10 bases lay between the germline ends. CDR1 and CDR2 from the germline V gene are MNHNS and SASEGT. The CDR3 DNA follows: TGTGCCAGCGGACGGGCCCACGAGCAGTACTTC. It specifies CASGRAHEQYF.

The chain joins TRBV20-1 to TRBJ2-7; 8 nucleotides agree with TRBD1. The length of the CDR3 is 14 residues. Germline CDR1 reads DFQATT; CDR2 reads SNEGSKA (reference sequence). The V segment lost 5 bases and the J segment 7 bases; nucleotides outside the gene matches: 13. CDR3 protein: CSAAPSQGAREQYF. In DNA, the CDR3 is TGCAGTGCTGCACCGTCCCAGGGGGCGAGGGAGCAGTACTTC.

This chain connects TRBV2 to TRBJ2-7; D is undetermined. The CDR3 covers 12 residues. Trimming took off 3 bases at V and 3 bases at J, with 6 bases between the two ends. In germline, CDR1 is SNHLY, CDR2 FYNNEI. CDR3 DNA sequence: TGTGCCAGCAGTGACGACGGCTACGAGCAGTACTTC. Translation: CASSDDGYEQYF.

This clonotype appeared a few times. The V call is TRBV9, the J call TRBJ2-7; D gene ambiguous. The CDR3 has 15 amino acids. The germline V and J ends were trimmed by 0 bases and 0 bases, with 10 bases remaining between them. CDR1 is SGDLS and CDR2 is YYNGEE in the germline V gene. The CDR3 spells CASSVATGTSYEQYF. The DNA of the CDR3 is TGTGCCAGCAGCGTAGCTACGGGCACCTCCTACGAGCAGTACTTC.

The J gene is TRBJ2-5, the V gene TRBV5-1, with a possible D match to TRBD2 (6 bases). Germline V gene data show CDR1 as SGHRS and CDR2 as YFSETQ. The CDR3 runs 15 residues. V lost 5 bases to trimming and J lost 4 bases, with 18 bases between them. CDR3 DNA: TGCGCCAGCAGAGTGCGTCTTAGCGGCTCAGAGACCCAGTACTTC. Translating gives CASRVRLSGSETQYF. The whole variable domain, remainder taken from reference TRBV5-1 and TRBJ2-5, is KAGVTQTPRYLIKTRGQQVTLSCSPISGHRSVSWYQQTPGQGLQFLFEYFSETQRNKGNFPGRFSGRQFSNSRSEMNVSTLELGDSALYLCASRVRLSGSETQYFGPGTRLLVL.

This chain joins TRBV18 and TRBJ1-5; no clear D gene. The CDR3 sequence is 14 residues long. Looked up from germline, CDR1 is KGHSH and CDR2 is LQKENI. V was shortened by 3 bases and J by 7 bases, with 13 bases between the two germline ends. The CDR3: CASSPSAGGQPQHF. DNA of the CDR3: TGTGCCAGCTCACCCAGTGCAGGTGGGCAGCCCCAGCATTTT.